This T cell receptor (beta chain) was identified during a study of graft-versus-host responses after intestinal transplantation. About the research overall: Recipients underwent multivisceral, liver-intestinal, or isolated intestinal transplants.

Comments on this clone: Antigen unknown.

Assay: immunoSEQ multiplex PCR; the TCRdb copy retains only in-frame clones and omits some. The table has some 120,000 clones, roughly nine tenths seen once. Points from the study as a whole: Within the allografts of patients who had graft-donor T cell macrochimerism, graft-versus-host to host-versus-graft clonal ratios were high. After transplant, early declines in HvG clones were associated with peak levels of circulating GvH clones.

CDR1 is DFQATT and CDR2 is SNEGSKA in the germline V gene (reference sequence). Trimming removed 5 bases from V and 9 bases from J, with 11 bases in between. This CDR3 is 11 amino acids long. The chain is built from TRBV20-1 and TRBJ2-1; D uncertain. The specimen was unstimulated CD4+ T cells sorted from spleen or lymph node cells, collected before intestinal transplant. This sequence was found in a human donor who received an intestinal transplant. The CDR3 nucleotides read TGCAGTGCTGGAAGGTATTCTGAGCAGTTCTTC. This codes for CSAGRYSEQFF.